Shown below are 18 T cell receptor beta chains from a single sample sequenced in a study of CD8 T cells in ankylosing spondylitis. TCRdb re-called the 5' RACE reads through MiXCR, storing one row per CDR3 protein. The profile covers about 250,000 distinct CDR3 sequences, with 30% to 40% appearing a single time and approximately 4% taken by the ten largest. The sequencing input was blood, either unsorted or a sorted T cell fraction (not recorded which). Receptor source: a male donor with ankylosing spondylitis or in good health (not recorded which).

The chain employs TRBV2 and TRBJ2-1; D gene uncertain. CDR3 size: 14 residues. V lost 2 bases to trimming and J lost 7 bases, with 12 bases between them. Looked up from germline, CDR1 is SNHLY and CDR2 is FYNNEI. The CDR3 nucleotides read TGTGCCAGCAGTGAATATCGGCTTAGGAATGAGCAGTTCTTC. Translated, it gives CASSEYRLRNEQFF.

The genes are TRBV9 and TRBJ2-5; no clear D gene. This CDR3 comprises 14 residues. Trimming left V 4 bases short and J 4 bases short, with 14 bases between. Germline-derived CDR1 and CDR2 are SGDLS and YYNGEE. CDR3 residues: CASSPTPVRETQYF. In nucleotides, the CDR3 is TGTGCCAGCAGCCCCACCCCTGTGCGAGAGACCCAGTACTTC.

The chain recombines TRBV7-2 with TRBJ2-3, with a possible D match to TRBD2 (6 bases). V dropped 5 bases and J dropped 1 base, with 13 bases sitting between them. CDR3 length: 15 residues. Germline V gives CDR1 SGHTA, CDR2 FQGNSA. CDR3 loop: CASSTTVAGTDTQYF. The CDR3 region has the DNA TGTGCCAGCAGCACAACGGTAGCGGGCACAGATACGCAGTATTTT.

This chain links TRBV20-1 with TRBJ2-5; tentative D call: TRBD1 (6 bases). The CDR3 extends over 13 amino acids. Germline values: CDR1 DFQATT, CDR2 SNEGSKA (reference sequence). V dropped 2 bases and J dropped 2 bases, with 9 bases sitting between them. CDR3 sequence: CSARRTEQETQYF. The CDR3 nucleotides are TGCAGTGCTAGAAGGACAGAGCAAGAGACCCAGTACTTC.

There are a few counts of this clonotype. The V call is TRBV20-1, the J call TRBJ1-3; tentative D call: TRBD1 (6 bases). CDR1 and CDR2 from the germline V gene are DFQATT and SNEGSKA (reference sequence). CDR3 length: 16 amino acids. V was cut by 0 bases and J by 3 bases, with 15 bases left in between. CDR3: CSARDHRGGGGNTIYF. CDR3 nucleotide sequence: TGCAGTGCTAGAGATCATCGGGGGGGCGGTGGAAACACCATATATTTT.

This clonotype was counted a few times. This chain uses TRBV7-8 with TRBJ1-5; D is uncertain. Per germline, CDR1 SGHVS and CDR2 FQNEAQ. Trimming removed 0 bases at V and 4 bases at J, with 10 bases between. The CDR3 sequence is 15 residues long. The CDR3 here is CASSLARFGNQPQHF. CDR3 nucleotides: TGTGCCAGCAGCTTAGCGAGGTTCGGAAATCAGCCCCAGCATTTT.

This clonotype was seen a single time. The chain couples TRBV10-3 to TRBJ2-1, with TRBD1 identical over 9 bases. CDR3 length: 16 amino acids. Germline V gene lookup returns CDR1 ENHRY and CDR2 SYGVKD. V gave up 6 bases and J gave up 9 bases; unmatched junction bases: 15. CDR3 protein: CAIRLTPGQGDTEQFF. The CDR3 DNA reads as TGTGCCATCAGGCTTACACCGGGACAGGGTGATACTGAGCAGTTCTTC.

This chain links TRBV6-1 with TRBJ1-5; unclear D gene. Germline V gives CDR1 MNHNS, CDR2 SASEGT. The CDR3 loop spans 14 amino acids. The germline V and J ends were trimmed by 3 bases and 0 bases, with 6 bases remaining between them. The CDR3 region is CASSDFSSNQPQHF. In DNA form, the CDR3 reads TGTGCCAGCAGTGACTTTTCTAGCAATCAGCCCCAGCATTTT.

J is TRBJ2-7 and V is TRBV28; 11 nucleotides align to TRBD1. The CDR3 consists of 14 residues. Germline V gives CDR1 MDHEN, CDR2 SYDVKM. Unmatched junction bases numbered 4, after V lost 8 bases and J lost 1 base. The CDR3 here is CASGGQGESYEQYF. CDR3 in DNA: TGTGCCAGCGGGGGACAGGGGGAATCCTACGAGCAGTACTTC.

This chain connects TRBV5-1 to TRBJ1-2; 9 positions match TRBD1. The CDR3 contains 15 residues. The junction had 5 bases not matched to a gene; V was cut back by 0 bases and J by 5 bases. The germline V gene encodes CDR1 SGHRS and CDR2 YFSETQ. CDR3 sequence (DNA): TGCGCCAGCAGCTTGGCTGCGGGACAGGGTTATGGCTACACCTTC. This encodes CASSLAAGQGYGYTF.

This clonotype was counted a few times. V is TRBV20-1 and J is TRBJ2-7; D gene ambiguous. The germline CDR1 and CDR2 sequences are DFQATT and SNEGSKA (reference sequence). The CDR3 contains 14 residues. The CDR3 sequence is CSALRFPSTYEQYF. The CDR3, as DNA: TGCAGCGCGCTAAGGTTTCCCTCGACCTACGAGCAGTACTTC.

The chain uses TRBV12-3 or TRBV12-4 and TRBJ2-3; D remains ambiguous. Trimming stripped 5 bases from V and 5 bases from J, with 11 bases between. The CDR3 consists of 13 residues. The CDR3 sequence: CASSPFRRDTQYF. In DNA, the CDR3 is TGTGCCAGCAGTCCCTTCAGGCGAGATACGCAGTATTTT.

This clonotype was counted between two and nine times. This chain uses TRBV6-5 with TRBJ1-6, with a weak D call TRBD1 (5 bases). The CDR3 runs 16 residues. The V and J ends lost 0 bases and 3 bases respectively, with 9 bases between them. The germline gives CDR1 MNHEY, CDR2 SVGAGI. This chain's CDR3 is CASSYSAGGYNSPLHF. The CDR3 nucleotides read TGTGCCAGCAGTTACTCCGCGGGGGGCTATAATTCACCCCTCCACTTT.

This clonotype was recorded a few times. The chain carries TRBV7-2 and TRBJ2-3; possibly TRBD1 for D (5 bases). Germline V lookup: CDR1 SGHTA, CDR2 FQGNSA. The length of the CDR3 is 12 residues. Trimming left V 5 bases short and J 10 bases short, with 13 bases between. CDR3 DNA sequence: TGTGCCAGCAGCCAGGCGGTGGGGCCGCAGTATTTT. This gives the protein CASSQAVGPQYF.

This clonotype occurred many times. V is TRBV12-3 or TRBV12-4 and J is TRBJ1-5, with D uncertain. Trimming removed 2 bases at V and 7 bases at J, with 15 bases between. This CDR3 region has 15 residues. For the CDR3, the DNA is TGTGCCAGCAGTTTATCAGCTGGTGCGGGGCAGCCCCAGCATTTT. It codes for CASSLSAGAGQPQHF.

The chain has TRBV20-1 and TRBJ2-7; 8 bases map to TRBD2. This CDR3 is built from 14 residues. Looked up from germline, CDR1 is DFQATT and CDR2 is SNEGSKA (reference sequence). Trimming cost V 1 base and J 2 bases; bases outside gene matches: 4. CDR3 coding DNA: TGCAGTGCTAGAGCCGACGGGGGGGCCTACGAGCAGTACTTC. It specifies CSARADGGAYEQYF.

The V call is TRBV5-1, the J call TRBJ2-1; 7 bases map to TRBD2. V was clipped by 5 bases and J by 8 bases; unmatched bases: 7. The CDR3 runs 13 residues. Germline CDR1 reads SGHRS; CDR2 reads YFSETQ. The CDR3 loop is CASREQRGYEQFF. The CDR3 coding sequence is TGCGCCAGCAGGGAACAGCGGGGCTATGAGCAGTTCTTC.

In this sample, this clonotype turned up a few times. CDR3 in DNA: TGTGCCAGCACCATCGACTACGAGCAGTACTTC. It specifies CASTIDYEQYF. The chain employs TRBV2 and TRBJ2-7; D remains unclear. V shed 7 bases and J shed 3 bases, with 7 bases lying between them. The CDR3 is 11 amino acids. Germline loops: CDR1 SNHLY, CDR2 FYNNEI. Full variable domain (missing parts from reference TRBV2 and TRBJ2-7): EPEVTQTPSHQVTQMGQEVILRCVPISNHLYFYWYRQILGQKVEFLVSFYNNEISEKSEIFDDQFSVERPDGSNFTLKIRSTKLEDSAMYFCASTIDYEQYFGPGTRLTVT.